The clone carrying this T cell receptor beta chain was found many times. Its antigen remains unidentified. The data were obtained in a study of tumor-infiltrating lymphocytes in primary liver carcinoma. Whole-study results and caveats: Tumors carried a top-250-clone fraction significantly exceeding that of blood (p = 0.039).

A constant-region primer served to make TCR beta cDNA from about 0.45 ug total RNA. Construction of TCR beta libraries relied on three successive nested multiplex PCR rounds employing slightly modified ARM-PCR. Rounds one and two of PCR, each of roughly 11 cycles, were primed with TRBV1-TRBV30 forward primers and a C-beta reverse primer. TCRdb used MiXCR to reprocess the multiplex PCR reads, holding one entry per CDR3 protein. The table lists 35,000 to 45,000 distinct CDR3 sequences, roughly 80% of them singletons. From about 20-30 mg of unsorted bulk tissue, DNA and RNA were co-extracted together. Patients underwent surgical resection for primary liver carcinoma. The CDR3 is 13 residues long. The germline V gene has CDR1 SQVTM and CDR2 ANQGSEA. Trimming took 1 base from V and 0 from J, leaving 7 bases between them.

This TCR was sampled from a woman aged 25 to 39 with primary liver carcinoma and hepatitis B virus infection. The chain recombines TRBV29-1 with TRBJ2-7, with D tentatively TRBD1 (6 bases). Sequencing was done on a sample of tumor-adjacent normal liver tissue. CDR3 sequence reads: CSVEGTVSYEQYF. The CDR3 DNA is TGCAGCGTTGAAGGGACAGTCTCCTACGAGCAGTACTTC.